The 12 T cell receptor beta chains in this list originate from one sample, sequenced in a study of early T cells in non-severe SARS-CoV-2 infection. TCRdb reprocessed the 5' RACE reads via MiXCR and lists one record per CDR3 protein. The sample carries about 77,000 distinct CDR3 sequences, 8.5% to 10% recorded once. The sample consisted of whole blood. These receptors all stem from an adult who was a healthcare worker with PCR-confirmed SARS-CoV-2 infection or an uninfected control (not recorded which).

This clonotype came up many times. The chain has TRBV4-2 and TRBJ2-7; tentatively, D is TRBD1 (6 bases). V was trimmed by 3 bases and J by 11 bases, leaving 17 bases between them. CDR1 and CDR2 (germline): LGHNA, YNFKEQ. The CDR3 covers 13 residues. CDR3 nucleotides: TGTGCCAGCAGCCAGAGGAACAGGGATGTTAAGTACTTC. It translates to CASSQRNRDVKYF.

This clonotype has a count of ten or more. The chain carries TRBV5-1 and TRBJ2-5; D may match TRBD1 or TRBD2 (5 bases each). CDR1 and CDR2 (germline): SGHRS, YFSETQ. The CDR3 is 17 residues long. Trimming pared 2 bases from V and 4 bases from J, leaving 21 bases between. The CDR3 DNA reads TGCGCCAGCAGCTTATCTCGGGACCTCCAAGGGATAGAGACCCAGTACTTC. Translating gives CASSLSRDLQGIETQYF.

This clonotype was detected only a few times. The chain links TRBV10-3 to TRBJ2-6, with D possibly matching TRBD1 (5 bases). Trimming shortened V by 2 bases and J by 1 base, and 12 bases separated the two germline ends. CDR1 is ENHRY and CDR2 is SYGVKD in the germline V gene. The length of the CDR3 is 17 residues. The CDR3 is CAISEGAVFSGANVLTF. The CDR3 coding sequence is TGTGCCATCAGTGAGGGGGCGGTCTTTTCTGGGGCCAACGTCCTGACTTTC.

The gene calls are TRBV7-9 and TRBJ2-1; 9 nucleotides match TRBD1. The germline CDR1 and CDR2 sequences are SEHNR and FQNEAQ (reference sequence). The CDR3 runs to 15 residues. Trimming cost V 3 bases and J 7 bases; bases outside gene matches: 7. The CDR3 sequence: CASSFRQGEWNEQFF. As DNA, the CDR3 is TGTGCCAGCAGCTTTAGACAGGGGGAATGGAATGAGCAGTTCTTC.

This clonotype was seen many times. The CDR3 is CASSSSAGAAGNSPLHF. The DNA for the CDR3 is TGCGCCAGCAGCTCATCGGCGGGGGCGGCTGGGAATTCACCCCTCCACTTT. The genes are TRBV5-1 and TRBJ1-6; tentative D call: TRBD1 (6 bases). Per germline, CDR1 SGHRS and CDR2 YFSETQ. V was cut by 3 bases and J by 7 bases, with 20 bases left in between. CDR3 length: 17 residues.

The gene calls are TRBV30 and TRBJ2-3, with D unclear. Looked up from germline, CDR1 is GTSNPN and CDR2 is SVGIG (reference sequence). Trimming pared 1 base from V and 2 bases from J, leaving 7 bases between. The CDR3 is 13 amino acids. CDR3 in DNA: TGTGCCTGGAGTGGGGCCCTCACAGATACGCAGTATTTT. This sequence encodes CAWSGALTDTQYF. The variable domain in full, with the rest retrieved from reference TRBV30 and TRBJ2-3, is SQTIHQWPATLVQPVGSPLSLECTVEGTSNPNLYWYRQAAGRGLQLLFYSVGIGQISSEVPQNLSASRPQDRQFILSSKKLLLSDSGFYLCAWSGALTDTQYFGPGTRLTVL.

This clonotype is classed as medium-sized. This rearrangement joins TRBV6-2 or TRBV6-3 to TRBJ2-1; D is possibly TRBD2 (7 bases). The CDR3 runs 16 residues. The V gene lost 3 bases and the J gene lost 5 bases, with 17 bases spanning the gap. The germline V gene has CDR1 MNHEY and CDR2 SVGEGT. The CDR3 nucleotides read TGTGCCAGCAGTTATCTAGCGGAGGGGGACCACAATGAGCAGTTCTTC. Its protein is CASSYLAEGDHNEQFF.

The chain combines TRBV20-1 with TRBJ2-7, with 10 bases that match TRBD2. After removal of 6 bases from V and 1 base from J, the junction contained 6 bases not matched to a gene. CDR3 size: 14 residues. Per the germline V gene, CDR1 is DFQATT and CDR2 is SNEGSKA (reference sequence). The CDR3 region has the DNA TGCAGTGCCATTGGACTAGCGGTTTCCTACGAGCAGTACTTC. This gives the protein CSAIGLAVSYEQYF.

Many counts were recorded for this clonotype. V and J are TRBV3-1 and TRBJ2-7; D gene ambiguous. The CDR3 runs 13 residues. Germline CDR1 is LGHDT and CDR2 is YNNKEL (reference sequence). Trimming pared 0 bases from V and 0 bases from J, leaving 3 bases between. The CDR3 reads CASSQERSYEQYF. In DNA, the CDR3 is TGTGCCAGCAGCCAAGAGCGCTCCTACGAGCAGTACTTC.

At least ten counts were recorded for this clonotype. CDR3 in amino acids: CASSLRRLAGVGDEQFF. The CDR3 DNA follows: TGCGCCAGCAGTCTTCGGCGGCTAGCGGGAGTTGGGGATGAGCAGTTCTTC. The chain recombines TRBV10-1 with TRBJ2-1; 10 positions match TRBD2. Germline-derived CDR1 and CDR2 are WNHNN and SYGVQD (reference sequence). This CDR3 is 17 amino acids long. V was clipped by 5 bases and J by 8 bases; unmatched bases: 15.

CDR3: CATSRAPRGGETQYF. Here the CDR3 DNA reads TGTGCCACCAGCAGGGCCCCAAGGGGAGGAGAGACCCAGTACTTC. V usage is TRBV15 and J usage is TRBJ2-5; D perhaps matches TRBD2 (6 bases). This CDR3 comprises 15 residues. Trimming took off 3 bases at V and 4 bases at J, with 15 bases between the two ends. Germline V gives CDR1 LNHNV, CDR2 YYDKDF (reference sequence).

This clonotype was seen a handful of times. The chain combines TRBV6-1 with TRBJ2-3; D may correspond to TRBD1 or TRBD2 (5 bases each). The V end was cut by 4 bases, the J end by 3 bases, with 17 bases between. Germline values: CDR1 MNHNS, CDR2 SASEGT. This CDR3 region has 16 residues. The CDR3 nucleotides are TGTGCCAGCAGTGGGCGACAGCTCCCGGGAACAGATACGCAGTATTTT. Protein sequence: CASSGRQLPGTDTQYF.